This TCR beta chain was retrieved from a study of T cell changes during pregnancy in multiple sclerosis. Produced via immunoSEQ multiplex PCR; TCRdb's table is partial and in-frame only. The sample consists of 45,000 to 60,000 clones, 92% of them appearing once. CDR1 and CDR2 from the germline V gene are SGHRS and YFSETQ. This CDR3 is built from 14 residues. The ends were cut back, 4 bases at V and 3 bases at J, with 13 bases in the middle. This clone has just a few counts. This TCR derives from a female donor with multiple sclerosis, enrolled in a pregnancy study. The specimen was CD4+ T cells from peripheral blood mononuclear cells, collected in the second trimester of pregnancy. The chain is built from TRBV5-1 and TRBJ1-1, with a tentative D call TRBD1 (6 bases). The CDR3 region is CASSLRTDHTEAFF. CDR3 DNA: TGCGCCAGCAGCCTAAGGACAGATCACACTGAAGCTTTCTTT.